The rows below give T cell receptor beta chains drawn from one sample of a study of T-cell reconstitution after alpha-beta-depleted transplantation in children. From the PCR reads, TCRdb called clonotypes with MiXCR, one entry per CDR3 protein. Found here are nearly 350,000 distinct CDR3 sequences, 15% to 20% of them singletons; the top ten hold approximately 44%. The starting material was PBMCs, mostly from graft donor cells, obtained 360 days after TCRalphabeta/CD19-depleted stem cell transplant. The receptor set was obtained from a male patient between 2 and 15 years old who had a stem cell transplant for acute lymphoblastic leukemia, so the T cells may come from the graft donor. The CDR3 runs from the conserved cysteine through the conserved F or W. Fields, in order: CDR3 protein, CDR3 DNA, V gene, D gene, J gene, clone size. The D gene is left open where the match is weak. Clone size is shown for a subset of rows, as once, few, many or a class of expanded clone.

CASSPRGTGLGNEQFF TGTGCCAGCAGTCCCCGGGGGACAGGGCTGGGGAATGAGCAGTTCTTC TRBV28 TRBD1 TRBJ2-1 few
CASSPNTGTSEETQYF TGCGCCAGCAGCCCCAATACCGGGACTAGCGAGGAGACCCAGTACTTC TRBV4-3 TRBD2 TRBJ2-5 -
CASSLWGELYNEQFF TGTGCCAGCAGCCTATGGGGGGAGCTTTACAATGAGCAGTTCTTC TRBV12-3/TRBV12-4 - TRBJ2-1 many
CASSFVVGLAGATDTQYF TGTGCCAGCAGTTTTGTCGTAGGCCTAGCGGGAGCCACAGATACGCAGTATTTT TRBV28 TRBD2 TRBJ2-3 -
CASSLGLAGGPYNEQFF TGTGCCAGCAGCTTGGGACTAGCGGGAGGTCCCTACAATGAGCAGTTCTTC TRBV5-4 TRBD2 TRBJ2-1 many
CASSDTGTGLGGELFF TGCGCCAGCAGTGATACCGGGACAGGGCTGGGCGGGGAGCTGTTTTTT TRBV4-3 TRBD1 TRBJ2-2 -
CASSPGQGQDTEYF TGTGCCAGCAGCCCGGGACAGGGACAAGATACGGAGTATTTT TRBV4-2 TRBD1 TRBJ2-3 -
CASSQEVRLGETQYF TGCGCCAGCAGCCAAGAAGTGCGCCTTGGGGAGACCCAGTACTTC TRBV4-3 - TRBJ2-5 few
CASSLRQPGGNEQFF TGCGCCAGCAGCTTGCGACAGCCGGGCGGCAATGAGCAGTTCTTC TRBV5-1 - TRBJ2-1 few
CASSSTGNTEAFF TGTGCCAGCAGCTCGACAGGGAACACTGAAGCTTTCTTT TRBV5-5 - TRBJ1-1 many
CASAWGGAKGEKLFF TGTGCCAGTGCTTGGGGGGGCGCGAAGGGGGAAAAACTGTTTTTT TRBV12-3/TRBV12-4 - TRBJ1-4 -
CASSVGGTPGLSVSSTDTQYF TGTGCCAGCAGCGTAGGGGGGACACCGGGACTCTCAGTTTCTAGCACAGATACGCAGTATTTT TRBV9 - TRBJ2-3 -
CAGRQSTDTQYF TGTGCCGGGCGGCAGAGCACAGATACGCAGTATTTT TRBV6-7 - TRBJ2-3 -
CASIPSGPSYEQYF TGTGCCAGCATACCTAGCGGGCCGAGCTACGAGCAGTACTTC TRBV12-3/TRBV12-4 TRBD2 TRBJ2-7 -
CASSSETYQETQYF TGTGCCAGCAGCTCGGAAACTTACCAAGAGACCCAGTACTTC TRBV7-2 - TRBJ2-5 -
CASSATGSPNEKLFF TGTGCCAGTAGTGCAACAGGGTCACCTAATGAAAAACTGTTTTTT TRBV19 - TRBJ1-4 -
CASSLLAGGGTDTQYF TGTGCCAGCAGTCTTCTAGCGGGAGGAGGCACAGATACGCAGTATTTT TRBV7-3 TRBD2 TRBJ2-3 many
CASSFASGPYNEQFF TGTGCCAGCAGTTTTGCTAGCGGTCCCTACAATGAGCAGTTCTTC TRBV12-3/TRBV12-4 TRBD2 TRBJ2-1 -
CASSGPVDPRNHEQFF TGTGCCAGTAGTGGACCCGTGGACCCAAGAAACCATGAGCAGTTCTTC TRBV19 - TRBJ2-1 many
CASSYSSVVRLDYNEQFF TGTGCCAGCAGTTACTCGTCCGTCGTAAGACTAGATTACAATGAGCAGTTCTTC TRBV6-5 - TRBJ2-1 -
CASSYGYTGELFF TGTGCCAGCAGTTACGGGTACACCGGGGAGCTGTTTTTT TRBV6-5 - TRBJ2-2 many
CASSLFPPQDSWAYEQYF TGTGCCAGCAGCTTATTCCCCCCTCAGGACTCATGGGCCTACGAGCAGTACTTC TRBV11-2 - TRBJ2-7 -
CSASVSYNEQFF TGCAGCGCCTCGGTCTCCTACAATGAGCAGTTCTTC TRBV29-1 - TRBJ2-1 -
CASSLGLQEKLFF TGTGCCAGCAGCTTGGGACTACAGGAAAAACTGTTTTTT TRBV5-5 - TRBJ1-4 few
CASSFSSGRATSYEQYF TGTGCCAGCAGCTTCTCTAGCGGGAGGGCCACCTCCTACGAGCAGTACTTC TRBV7-9 TRBD2 TRBJ2-7 -
CASSQERGIGEQFF TGCGCCAGCAGCCAAGAACGAGGGATCGGGGAGCAGTTCTTC TRBV4-1 - TRBJ2-1 -
CAWSVSGRAGDTQYF TGTGCCTGGAGTGTAAGTGGGAGGGCAGGAGATACGCAGTATTTT TRBV30 TRBD2 TRBJ2-3 few
CASSLGRLARNTGELFF TGTGCCAGCAGTTTAGGTCGGCTAGCGAGGAACACCGGGGAGCTGTTTTTT TRBV12-3/TRBV12-4 - TRBJ2-2 many
CASSRMLAGADEQYF TGTGCCAGCAGTCGAATGCTAGCGGGAGCGGACGAGCAGTACTTC TRBV6-2/TRBV6-3 TRBD2 TRBJ2-7 -
CASSGTENTGELFF TGTGCCAGCTCCGGGACAGAGAACACCGGGGAGCTGTTTTTT TRBV2 TRBD1 TRBJ2-2 many
CASSLFDPHDRDNQPQHF TGTGCCAGCAGTTTATTCGACCCTCATGACAGGGACAATCAGCCCCAGCATTTT TRBV28 TRBD1 TRBJ1-5 -
CASSLMSGRTDTQYF TGTGCCAGCAGCTTAATGTCGGGACGCACAGATACGCAGTATTTT TRBV7-9 - TRBJ2-3 -
CASSLWGDTYNEQFF TGTGCCAGCAGCTTATGGGGGGATACCTACAATGAGCAGTTCTTC TRBV7-8 - TRBJ2-1 -
CASTGPPEGYTF TGTGCCAGCACAGGGCCCCCCGAAGGCTACACCTTC TRBV28 - TRBJ1-2 many
CATSRDSYQETQYF TGTGCCACCAGCAGAGATTCGTACCAAGAGACCCAGTACTTC TRBV15 - TRBJ2-5 few
CSATMSQAGTNEKLFF TGCAGTGCCACAATGAGTCAGGCGGGAACTAATGAAAAACTGTTTTTT TRBV20-1 - TRBJ1-4 few
CASRLGASGSNEQFF TGTGCCAGCAGGTTGGGTGCTAGCGGGAGTAATGAGCAGTTCTTC TRBV7-2 TRBD2 TRBJ2-1 -
CASSHPAGTNQPQHF TGTGCCAGCAGCCACCCGGCGGGGACAAATCAGCCCCAGCATTTT TRBV16 - TRBJ1-5 -
CASRSPGRDEQYF TGTGCCAGCAGGTCCCCGGGGCGCGACGAGCAGTACTTC TRBV28 - TRBJ2-7 few
CASSLARAEIPLHF TGTGCCAGCAGTTTAGCGCGGGCAGAAATCCCCCTCCACTTT TRBV12-3/TRBV12-4 - TRBJ1-6 -